The rows below give T cell receptor beta chains drawn from one sample of a study of cytomegalovirus exposure and HLA in healthy donors. Sequenced by immunoSEQ multiplex PCR; TCRdb stores in-frame clones only, minus some. The sample consists of about 190,000 clones, approximately 82% of them appearing once. Sequenced: PBMCs. These receptors all stem from a middle-aged man in good health and CMV-seropositive. The CDR3 runs from the conserved cysteine through the conserved F or W. The D gene is left open where the match is weak. Some rows mark clone size as missing; the rest say once, few, many or name a class of expanded clone.

J gene: TRBJ1-5
clone size: .
V gene: TRBV5-6
D gene: .
CDR3 DNA: TGTGCCAGTGGGGAGGGAGTTGGACAGCCCCAGCATTTT
CDR3 protein: CASGEGVGQPQHF

J gene: TRBJ2-5
clone size: .
V gene: TRBV4-1
D gene: TRBD1
CDR3 DNA: TGCGCCAGCAGCCAAGAAAGTACAGGGGGCGCCCAGTACTTC
CDR3 protein: CASSQESTGGAQYF

J gene: TRBJ2-7
clone size: .
V gene: TRBV27
D gene: .
CDR3 DNA: TGTGCCAGCAGGCTACAGGGGAGGGAGCAGTACTTC
CDR3 protein: CASRLQGREQYF

J gene: TRBJ2-7
clone size: once
V gene: TRBV29-1
D gene: TRBD2
CDR3 DNA: TGCAGCGTTTATCGAGGCACTATGGGCGGGAGTGGGTACGAGCAGTACTTC
CDR3 protein: CSVYRGTMGGSGYEQYF

J gene: TRBJ2-7
clone size: .
V gene: TRBV21-1
D gene: .
CDR3 DNA: TGTGCCAGCAGCAAGGAATACAGGGCCGACGAGCAGTACTTC
CDR3 protein: CASSKEYRADEQYF

J gene: TRBJ2-1
clone size: .
V gene: TRBV29-1
D gene: .
CDR3 DNA: TGCAGCGTTGGGGCACAGGGCAATGAGCAGTTCTTC
CDR3 protein: CSVGAQGNEQFF

J gene: TRBJ2-5
clone size: many
V gene: TRBV7-2
D gene: TRBD2
CDR3 DNA: TGTGCCAGCAGCTGGCGGGCGGGAGGGGAGACCCAGTACTTC
CDR3 protein: CASSWRAGGETQYF

J gene: TRBJ2-1
clone size: once
V gene: TRBV4-1
D gene: .
CDR3 DNA: TGCGCCAGCAGCCAAGGGGGCAGCTGGAATGAGCAGTTCTTC
CDR3 protein: CASSQGGSWNEQFF

J gene: TRBJ2-7
clone size: .
V gene: TRBV11-2
D gene: TRBD2
CDR3 DNA: TGTGCCAGCAGCTCGTCGATAGCGGGGCCCTACGAGCAGTACTTC
CDR3 protein: CASSSSIAGPYEQYF

J gene: TRBJ1-4
clone size: once
V gene: TRBV6-6
D gene: TRBD1
CDR3 DNA: TGTGCCAGCAGTTTCGGACAGGCGGGTGAAAAACTGTTTTTT
CDR3 protein: CASSFGQAGEKLFF

J gene: TRBJ1-1
clone size: .
V gene: TRBV7-9
D gene: TRBD1
CDR3 DNA: TGTGCCAGCAGCTTAGATCAGGGGGCGACTGAAGCTTTCTTT
CDR3 protein: CASSLDQGATEAFF

J gene: TRBJ1-5
clone size: once
V gene: TRBV2
D gene: .
CDR3 DNA: TGTGCCAGCAGAGACCCCCCGACCGGACACCCGGATCAGCCCCAGCATTTT
CDR3 protein: CASRDPPTGHPDQPQHF

J gene: TRBJ2-7
clone size: .
V gene: TRBV6-5
D gene: TRBD1
CDR3 DNA: TGTGCTACAGTGGACAGGTCGAACGAGCAGTACTTC
CDR3 protein: CATVDRSNEQYF

J gene: TRBJ1-2
clone size: .
V gene: TRBV7-2
D gene: .
CDR3 DNA: TGTGCCAGCAGCTCGCCCCGCTACAGGGAGCATGGCTACACCTTC
CDR3 protein: CASSSPRYREHGYTF

J gene: TRBJ2-7
clone size: .
V gene: TRBV29-1
D gene: .
CDR3 DNA: TGCAGCGTGGCGAGCGCGACTAGGTCCGAGCAGTACTTC
CDR3 protein: CSVASATRSEQYF

J gene: TRBJ2-1
clone size: .
V gene: TRBV29-1
D gene: .
CDR3 DNA: TGCAGCGTTATTGGAATGTGGCGGGGATCCTACAATGAGCAGTTCTTC
CDR3 protein: CSVIGMWRGSYNEQFF

J gene: TRBJ2-1
clone size: few
V gene: TRBV13
D gene: TRBD1
CDR3 DNA: TGTGCCAGCAGCTCTCAACCGGGACAGTACAATGAGCAGTTCTTC
CDR3 protein: CASSSQPGQYNEQFF

J gene: TRBJ2-5
clone size: .
V gene: TRBV6-1
D gene: .
CDR3 DNA: TGTGCCAGCAGCATCAATCGAGGCGGAGAGACCCAGTACTTC
CDR3 protein: CASSINRGGETQYF

J gene: TRBJ1-3
clone size: .
V gene: TRBV7-9
D gene: TRBD1
CDR3 DNA: TGTGCCAGCAGCGGAAGGCCGGGACAGGGGGCAAACACCATATATTTT
CDR3 protein: CASSGRPGQGANTIYF

J gene: TRBJ2-2
clone size: .
V gene: TRBV7-2
D gene: TRBD2
CDR3 DNA: TGTGCCAGCAGCTCGCGGCCTTTCCTAGCGGGGACGAACACCGGGGAGCTGTTTTTT
CDR3 protein: CASSSRPFLAGTNTGELFF

J gene: TRBJ2-1
clone size: .
V gene: TRBV5-4
D gene: TRBD2
CDR3 DNA: TGTGCCAGCAGCTTGGTTATAACGGGAGGTATCAATGAGCAGTTCTTC
CDR3 protein: CASSLVITGGINEQFF

J gene: TRBJ2-7
clone size: .
V gene: TRBV10-3
D gene: TRBD2
CDR3 DNA: TGTGCCATCAGGAAGAGCGGGGCCAACGAGCAGTACTTC
CDR3 protein: CAIRKSGANEQYF

J gene: TRBJ2-7
clone size: .
V gene: TRBV5-6
D gene: TRBD2
CDR3 DNA: TGTGCCAGCAGCTTCGTGGCGGGAGTAAACGAGCAGTACTTC
CDR3 protein: CASSFVAGVNEQYF

J gene: TRBJ2-1
clone size: .
V gene: TRBV5-1
D gene: .
CDR3 DNA: TGCGCCAGCAGCTTGGCCAGTGAAAATGAGCAGTTCTTC
CDR3 protein: CASSLASENEQFF

J gene: TRBJ1-5
clone size: .
V gene: TRBV5-1
D gene: .
CDR3 DNA: TGCGCCAGCAGCTTGGGAGTAAATCAGCCCCAGCATTTT
CDR3 protein: CASSLGVNQPQHF

J gene: TRBJ2-5
clone size: .
V gene: TRBV4-1
D gene: TRBD1
CDR3 DNA: TGCGCCAGCAGCCAAGTTAACAGGGGGCAAGAGACCCAGTACTTC
CDR3 protein: CASSQVNRGQETQYF

J gene: TRBJ2-1
clone size: .
V gene: TRBV27
D gene: .
CDR3 DNA: TGTGCCAGCAGTTCCCGTCCCTTTATAGGGAGCGATGAGCAGTTCTTC
CDR3 protein: CASSSRPFIGSDEQFF

J gene: TRBJ2-1
clone size: .
V gene: TRBV9
D gene: TRBD1
CDR3 DNA: TGTGCCAGCAGCGTTGGACAGGGTCCCAATGAGCAGTTCTTC
CDR3 protein: CASSVGQGPNEQFF

J gene: TRBJ1-4
clone size: .
V gene: TRBV2
D gene: TRBD1
CDR3 DNA: TGTGCCAGCAGTCAAGGACAGGGGAATGAAAAACTGTTTTTT
CDR3 protein: CASSQGQGNEKLFF

J gene: TRBJ1-5
clone size: .
V gene: TRBV16
D gene: .
CDR3 DNA: TGTGCCAGCAGCCAATCCGGGGGGATTGGCAATCAGCCCCAGCATTTT
CDR3 protein: CASSQSGGIGNQPQHF

J gene: TRBJ2-7
clone size: .
V gene: TRBV9
D gene: TRBD2
CDR3 DNA: TGTGCCAGCAGCGTAGGTTTTAGCGGGAGGAACGAGCAGTACTTC
CDR3 protein: CASSVGFSGRNEQYF

J gene: TRBJ1-2
clone size: .
V gene: TRBV5-8
D gene: .
CDR3 DNA: TGTGCCAGCAGCTTAGGGGGATTTTATGGCTACACCTTC
CDR3 protein: CASSLGGFYGYTF

J gene: TRBJ1-3
clone size: .
V gene: TRBV7-6
D gene: TRBD1
CDR3 DNA: TGTGCCAGCAGCTTAGAGGGGGCTCTCCTCTCTGGAAACACCATATATTTT
CDR3 protein: CASSLEGALLSGNTIYF

J gene: TRBJ1-4
clone size: .
V gene: TRBV10-2
D gene: TRBD1
CDR3 DNA: TGCGCCAGCAGCCGAAACGGACAGGGGGATTCGGAAAAACTGTTTTTT
CDR3 protein: CASSRNGQGDSEKLFF

J gene: TRBJ2-7
clone size: few
V gene: TRBV5-6
D gene: TRBD1
CDR3 DNA: TGTGCCAGAAAAACGGTGGGACAGCATCCCCCGTACGAGCAGTACTTC
CDR3 protein: CARKTVGQHPPYEQYF

J gene: TRBJ1-5
clone size: .
V gene: TRBV2
D gene: TRBD1
CDR3 DNA: TGTGCCAGCAGGAACCGGGACAGGGCCAGCAATCAGCCCCAGCATTTT
CDR3 protein: CASRNRDRASNQPQHF

J gene: TRBJ2-7
clone size: .
V gene: TRBV13
D gene: TRBD1
CDR3 DNA: TGTGCCAGCAGCTTATCGGGACAGGTTCCTCGCGAGCAGTACTTC
CDR3 protein: CASSLSGQVPREQYF

J gene: TRBJ2-2
clone size: few
V gene: TRBV10-3
D gene: TRBD2
CDR3 DNA: TGTGCCATCAGTCCAACTAGCGGGAGGAGTACCGGGGAGCTGTTTTTT
CDR3 protein: CAISPTSGRSTGELFF

J gene: TRBJ2-1
clone size: .
V gene: TRBV7-2
D gene: TRBD2
CDR3 DNA: TGTGCCAGCAGCAACGAACCACTAGCGGTTTACAATGAGCAGTTCTTC
CDR3 protein: CASSNEPLAVYNEQFF

J gene: TRBJ1-5
clone size: .
V gene: TRBV15
D gene: .
CDR3 DNA: TGTGCCACCAGGAGGGGCAATCAGCCCCAGCATTTT
CDR3 protein: CATRRGNQPQHF

J gene: TRBJ2-7
clone size: .
V gene: TRBV9
D gene: .
CDR3 DNA: TGTGCCAGCAGCGTAGGCCCAGGGGACTACGAGCAGTACTTC
CDR3 protein: CASSVGPGDYEQYF

J gene: TRBJ2-7
clone size: .
V gene: TRBV13
D gene: TRBD2
CDR3 DNA: TGTGCCAGCAGCTCCGGTAGTAGCGGGAACTACGAGCAGTACTTC
CDR3 protein: CASSSGSSGNYEQYF

J gene: TRBJ1-5
clone size: .
V gene: TRBV7-2
D gene: .
CDR3 DNA: TGTGCCAGCAGCTTAATGGGGGACTGGAATCAGCCCCAGCATTTT
CDR3 protein: CASSLMGDWNQPQHF

J gene: TRBJ1-1
clone size: .
V gene: TRBV29-1
D gene: .
CDR3 DNA: TGCAGCGTTGTCGGCGGGTCTAGCACTGAAGCTTTCTTT
CDR3 protein: CSVVGGSSTEAFF

J gene: TRBJ2-7
clone size: .
V gene: TRBV7-2
D gene: TRBD1
CDR3 DNA: TGTGCCAGCAGCAACCGGGACAGGGTTCACGAGCAGTACTTC
CDR3 protein: CASSNRDRVHEQYF

J gene: TRBJ2-5
clone size: .
V gene: TRBV7-3
D gene: TRBD1
CDR3 DNA: TGTGCCAGCAGCTTAACGGGGACAGGGGGTGAGACCCAGTACTTC
CDR3 protein: CASSLTGTGGETQYF

J gene: TRBJ1-5
clone size: .
V gene: TRBV7-8
D gene: TRBD1
CDR3 DNA: TGTGCCAGCAGCCGGACAGGTACTTATAGCAATCAGCCCCAGCATTTT
CDR3 protein: CASSRTGTYSNQPQHF

J gene: TRBJ2-3
clone size: .
V gene: TRBV30
D gene: .
CDR3 DNA: TGTGCCTGGAGTGTACCGGGAGCCGGGGATACGCAGTATTTT
CDR3 protein: CAWSVPGAGDTQYF

J gene: TRBJ1-2
clone size: .
V gene: TRBV6-1
D gene: .
CDR3 DNA: TGTGCCAGCAGGGAAAGAGGGGGGGCGCGGGAGTATGGCTACACCTTC
CDR3 protein: CASRERGGAREYGYTF

J gene: TRBJ2-2
clone size: .
V gene: TRBV28
D gene: TRBD2
CDR3 DNA: TGTGCCAGCAGGACTAGCGTGAACACCGGGGAGCTGTTTTTT
CDR3 protein: CASRTSVNTGELFF

J gene: TRBJ2-7
clone size: .
V gene: TRBV5-1
D gene: .
CDR3 DNA: TGCGCCAGCACCGAGGGCCTGTCCGAGCAGTACTTC
CDR3 protein: CASTEGLSEQYF

J gene: TRBJ2-1
clone size: .
V gene: TRBV5-1
D gene: .
CDR3 DNA: TGCGCCAGCAGCTTGTTAGGGGGAGGGCCGGTCAATGAGCAGTTCTTC
CDR3 protein: CASSLLGGGPVNEQFF

J gene: TRBJ2-7
clone size: .
V gene: TRBV12-5
D gene: .
CDR3 DNA: TGTGCTAGTGGTTTGGCCCACCGGGACTACGAGCAGTACTTC
CDR3 protein: CASGLAHRDYEQYF

J gene: TRBJ1-1
clone size: .
V gene: TRBV5-1
D gene: .
CDR3 DNA: TGCGCCAGCAGCTGGCAACAGGGTGGAACTGAAGCTTTCTTT
CDR3 protein: CASSWQQGGTEAFF

J gene: TRBJ2-2
clone size: .
V gene: TRBV4-1
D gene: TRBD1
CDR3 DNA: TGCGCCAGCAGCCCCCCGGACAGGCGAGGCACCGGGGAGCTGTTTTTT
CDR3 protein: CASSPPDRRGTGELFF